Following are 5 T cell receptor beta chains from one sample sequenced in a study of breast tumors, draining lymph nodes, adjacent tissues. Axillary draining lymph nodes of breast cancer patients supplied the node samples. MiXCR, run by TCRdb on the multiplex PCR reads, gives a single entry per CDR3 protein. The data show under 150,000 distinct CDR3 sequences, nearly 20% seen once. Source material: axillary lymph node tissue. These receptors were obtained from a female donor with breast cancer. Some clones in this sample may be carry-over from other donors' samples.

In this sample, this clonotype turned up many times. V usage is TRBV20-1 and J usage is TRBJ2-5; maybe TRBD2 (5 bases). Germline CDR1 and CDR2: DFQATT and SNEGSKA (reference sequence). The V end was cut by 0 bases, the J end by 2 bases, with 16 bases between. The CDR3 runs to 16 residues. In DNA, the CDR3 is TGCAGTGCTAGAGATACCCAACTAGTTCGGCAAGAGACCCAGTACTTC. Residues: CSARDTQLVRQETQYF.

This clonotype was observed at least ten times. At one end, the junction sequence differs from germline, possibly due to a read error. V gene TRBV10-3 combines with J gene TRBJ2-1; 8 bases fit TRBD2. This CDR3 has 16 amino acids. Germline lookup yields CDR1 ENHRY and CDR2 SYGVKD. CDR3 protein: CAISEVTGGRYNEQFF. The CDR3 DNA is TGTGCCATCAGTGAAGTGACGGGAGGGAGATACAACGAGCAGTTCTTC.

This clonotype appeared many times. The chain uses TRBV20-1 and TRBJ2-3; the match to TRBD2 covers 12 bases. Germline V gives CDR1 DFQATT, CDR2 SNEGSKA (reference sequence). V lost 1 base, J lost 1 base, and 9 bases stayed unmatched. The length of the CDR3 is 18 residues. CDR3 protein: CSARAGLAGGRGTDTQYF. Here the CDR3 DNA reads TGCAGTGCTAGAGCGGGGCTAGCGGGGGGGCGGGGCACAGATACGCAGTATTTT.

This clonotype has a count of ten or more. The chain employs TRBV19 and TRBJ2-1; D perhaps matches TRBD1 (6 bases). Trimming stripped 6 bases from V and 7 bases from J, with 19 bases between. The germline V gene has CDR1 LNHDA and CDR2 SQIVND (reference sequence). The CDR3 length is 15 residues. The CDR3 DNA follows: TGTGCCAGTAGGGTTCGACAGGCCCCAGGGAATGAGCAGTTCTTC. It codes for CASRVRQAPGNEQFF. Combining the CDR3 with reference TRBV19 and TRBJ2-1 gives the whole variable domain DGGITQSPKYLFRKEGQNVTLSCEQNLNHDAMYWYRQDPGQGLRLIYYSQIVNDFQKGDIAEGYSVSREKKESFPLTVTSAQKNPTAFYLCASRVRQAPGNEQFFGPGTRLTVL.

This clonotype showed up many times. The J gene is TRBJ2-1, the V gene TRBV15; 9 bases map to TRBD2. CDR1 is LNHNV, CDR2 YYDKDF, per germline (reference sequence). This CDR3 is 14 amino acids long. V trimming: 5 bases; J trimming: 6 bases; junction bases outside the gene matches: 5. Written as DNA, the CDR3 is TGTGCCACCAGCGTAGCGGGAGTGGGCAATGAGCAGTTCTTC. Its protein is CATSVAGVGNEQFF.